These T cell receptor beta chains were read from a single sample in a study of T cells in Graves' hyperthyroidism and ophthalmopathy. TCRdb itself ran the multiplex PCR reads through MiXCR, one entry per CDR3 protein. There are roughly 840,000 distinct CDR3 sequences in the sample; around 39% occur only once, and 7.5% to 9.5% lies in the top ten. Source material: blood. The receptors come from a man aged 18 to 30 with Graves' hyperthyroidism. Both conserved end residues are trimmed from each CDR3. Fields, in order: V gene, CDR3 length, J gene, CDR3 protein.

>TRBV20-1|11|TRBJ2-5
SARGTGAETQY
>TRBV19|13|TRBJ1-2
ASSARTGLGYGYT
>TRBV7-2|15|TRBJ2-6
ASSLGDIDIGANVLT
>TRBV4-2|10|TRBJ1-4
ASSQAHEKLF
>TRBV3-1|13|TRBJ2-6
ASSHGTGDSNVLT
>TRBV20-1|9|TRBJ1-2
SAMGNDGYT
>TRBV7-2|13|TRBJ2-6
ASTGTGGGANVLT